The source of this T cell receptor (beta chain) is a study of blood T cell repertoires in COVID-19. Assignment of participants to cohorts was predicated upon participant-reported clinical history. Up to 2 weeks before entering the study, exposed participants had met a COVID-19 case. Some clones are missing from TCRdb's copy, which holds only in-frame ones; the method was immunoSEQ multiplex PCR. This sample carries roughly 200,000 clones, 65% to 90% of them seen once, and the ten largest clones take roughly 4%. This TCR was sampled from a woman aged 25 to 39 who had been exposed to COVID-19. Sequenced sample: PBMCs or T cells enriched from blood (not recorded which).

CDR3 in amino acids: CALRQASPDNEQFF. Written as DNA, the CDR3 is TGTGCCCTCCGGCAGGCCTCCCCCGACAATGAGCAGTTCTTC. The chain carries TRBV10-3 and TRBJ2-1, with D hard to call. V was trimmed by 11 bases and J by 5 bases, leaving 19 bases between them. The CDR3 runs 14 residues. Germline CDR1 reads ENHRY; CDR2 reads SYGVKD.